A single TCR beta chain is shown here with its context. The target of this receptor is not known. Within one base of it there is no much larger clone, and no base qualities were kept. The sample originates from a study of blood T cell repertoires in COVID-19 (dated by TCRdb to 2020 to 2022). For context, the study as a whole: Samples covering the acute and convalescent phases of COVID-19 were provided by collaborators in the United States, Italy and Spain. The material from the prospective study consisted of cDNA or gDNA derived from T cells, B-cell-depleted T cells, or PBMCs. The dataset comprised deeply sampled blood TCRbeta repertoires from subjects exposed to, actively infected with, or recovered from COVID-19. The repertoires were released in a freely available public database meant as a resource for research on the immune response to SARS-CoV-2. The samples were drawn from two sources: the first 160 participants of the ongoing ImmuneRACE study, and 1,254 subjects contributed by 6 global collaborators. Nearly every sample came with metadata listing a de-identified subject ID, COVID-19 status, age in years and sex. HLA class I and class II types, where available, came from metadata supplied by the sample provider rather than from assay-based typing. Points the paper makes about the study in general: Clinical and demographic metadata were provided uncurated, with the amount varying by source and participant.

The CDR3 holds 15 amino acids from the cysteine to the phenylalanine. The DNA shown is the 45-base CDR3, in frame from base 1. At the junction V is shortened by 1 base and J by 0 bases, with 7 bases in between. CDR1 SNHLY and CDR2 FYNNEI were looked up in the germline V gene. TCRbeta CDR3 regions were amplified from genomic DNA using the immunoSEQ Assay, a bias-controlled multiplex PCR. On the study's bioinformatics: Nucleated cell counts per sample were estimated from amplification of reference gene primers within the assay. To quantify the absolute abundance of each unique TCRbeta CDR3 rearrangement, sequence reads were collapsed and filtered. For each sample, productive Simpson clonality was calculated as the square root of Simpson's diversity index over productive rearrangements. TCRdb carries this immuneACCESS record with in-frame sequences only. Its versions omit some clonotypes, under half of them owing to an unresolved V gene in the studies checked, with the rest unexplained. That table is the source of V, J and clone size, and D and trimming were worked out from the DNA. The sample contains over 300,000 clones, over 75% of them found a single time. The top ten constitute about 10% of the sample.

Enrolling through a virtual design, the prospective study's participants ranged in age from roughly 18 to 95 years and lived across approximately 25 United States geographic areas. In the prospective study, cohorts were assigned on the basis of participant-reported clinical history obtained from a screening survey and a study questionnaire. Recovered participants in ImmuneRACE Cohort 3 were defined as having two consecutive negative NP/OP PCR tests, clearance from a healthcare professional, or resolution of symptoms. In the prospective study, whole blood, serum and a nasopharyngeal or oropharyngeal swab were collected from each participant by mobile phlebotomists. Participants in the prospective study had the option to provide additional blood draws and questionnaires over a 2-month period. Before DNA extraction, prospective study blood samples were shipped either frozen or at room temperature.

Input material: PBMCs or T cells enriched from blood (not recorded which). The chain is assembled from TRBV2 and TRBJ1-3; the D gene cannot be resolved reliably. The sequence came from a woman between 18 and 29 years old who had recovered from COVID-19. Here is the DNA: TGTGCCAGCAGTGAAGAGATGAGCTCTGGAAACACCATATATTTT. Translated, it gives CASSEEMSSGNTIYF.